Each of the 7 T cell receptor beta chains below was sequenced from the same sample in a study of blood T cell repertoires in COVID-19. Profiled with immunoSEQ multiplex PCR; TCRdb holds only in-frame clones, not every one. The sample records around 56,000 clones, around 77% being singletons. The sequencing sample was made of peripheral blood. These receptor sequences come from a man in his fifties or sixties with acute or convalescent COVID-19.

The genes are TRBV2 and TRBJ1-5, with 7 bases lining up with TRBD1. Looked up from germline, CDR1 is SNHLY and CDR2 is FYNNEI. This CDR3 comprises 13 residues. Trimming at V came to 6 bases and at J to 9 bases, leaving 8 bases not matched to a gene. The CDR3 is CASSTGVNRPQHF. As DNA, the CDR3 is TGTGCCAGCAGCACAGGGGTGAATAGGCCCCAGCATTTT.

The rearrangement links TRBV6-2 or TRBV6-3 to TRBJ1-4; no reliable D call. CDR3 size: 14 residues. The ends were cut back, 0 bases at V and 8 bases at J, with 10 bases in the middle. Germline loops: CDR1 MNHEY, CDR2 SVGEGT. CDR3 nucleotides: TGTGCCAGCAGTTACTCGGGCGATGGGGAAAAACTGTTTTTT. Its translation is CASSYSGDGEKLFF.

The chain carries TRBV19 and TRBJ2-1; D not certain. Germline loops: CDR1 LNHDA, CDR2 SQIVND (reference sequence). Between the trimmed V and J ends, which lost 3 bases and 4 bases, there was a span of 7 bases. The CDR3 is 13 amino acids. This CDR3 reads CASSISGYNEQFF. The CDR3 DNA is TGTGCCAGTAGTATTTCAGGTTACAATGAGCAGTTCTTC.

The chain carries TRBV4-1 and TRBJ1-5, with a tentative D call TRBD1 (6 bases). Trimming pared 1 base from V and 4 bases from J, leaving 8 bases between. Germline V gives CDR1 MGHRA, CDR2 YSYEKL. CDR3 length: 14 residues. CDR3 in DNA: TGCGCCAGCAGCCAAGGGACAGAGAATCAGCCCCAGCATTTT. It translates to CASSQGTENQPQHF.

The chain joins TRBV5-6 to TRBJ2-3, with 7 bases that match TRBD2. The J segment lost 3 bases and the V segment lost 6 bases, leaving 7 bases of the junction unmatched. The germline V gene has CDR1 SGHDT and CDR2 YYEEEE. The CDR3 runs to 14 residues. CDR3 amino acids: CASNPRRGTDTQYF. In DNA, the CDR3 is TGTGCCAGCAACCCTAGGCGGGGGACAGATACGCAGTATTTT.

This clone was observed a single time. The CDR3 loop is CASQTPNTEAFF. In nucleotides, the CDR3 is TGTGCCAGTCAGACACCGAACACTGAAGCTTTCTTT. J is TRBJ1-1 and V is TRBV18; D is uncertain. CDR1 is KGHSH, CDR2 LQKENI, per germline. This CDR3 has 12 amino acids. V gave up 9 bases and J gave up 1 base, with 9 bases separating them.

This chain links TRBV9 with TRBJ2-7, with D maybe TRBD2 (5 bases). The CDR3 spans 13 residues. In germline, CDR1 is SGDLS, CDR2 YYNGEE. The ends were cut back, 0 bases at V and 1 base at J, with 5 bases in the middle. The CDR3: CASSVGESYEQYF. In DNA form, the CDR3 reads TGTGCCAGCAGCGTAGGGGAGTCCTACGAGCAGTACTTC.